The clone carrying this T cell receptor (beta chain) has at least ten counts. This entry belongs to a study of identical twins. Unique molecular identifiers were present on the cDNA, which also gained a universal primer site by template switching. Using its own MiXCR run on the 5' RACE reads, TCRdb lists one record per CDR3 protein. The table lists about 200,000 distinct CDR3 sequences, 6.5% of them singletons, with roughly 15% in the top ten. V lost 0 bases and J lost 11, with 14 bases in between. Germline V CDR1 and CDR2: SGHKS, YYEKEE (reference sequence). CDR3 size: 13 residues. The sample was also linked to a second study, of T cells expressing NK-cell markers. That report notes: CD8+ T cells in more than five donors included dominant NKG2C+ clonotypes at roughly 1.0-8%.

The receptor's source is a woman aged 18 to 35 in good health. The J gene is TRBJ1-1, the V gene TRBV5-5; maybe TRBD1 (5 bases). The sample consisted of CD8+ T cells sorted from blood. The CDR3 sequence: CASSLADTRWAFF. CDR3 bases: TGTGCCAGCAGCTTGGCGGACACGCGGTGGGCTTTCTTT.